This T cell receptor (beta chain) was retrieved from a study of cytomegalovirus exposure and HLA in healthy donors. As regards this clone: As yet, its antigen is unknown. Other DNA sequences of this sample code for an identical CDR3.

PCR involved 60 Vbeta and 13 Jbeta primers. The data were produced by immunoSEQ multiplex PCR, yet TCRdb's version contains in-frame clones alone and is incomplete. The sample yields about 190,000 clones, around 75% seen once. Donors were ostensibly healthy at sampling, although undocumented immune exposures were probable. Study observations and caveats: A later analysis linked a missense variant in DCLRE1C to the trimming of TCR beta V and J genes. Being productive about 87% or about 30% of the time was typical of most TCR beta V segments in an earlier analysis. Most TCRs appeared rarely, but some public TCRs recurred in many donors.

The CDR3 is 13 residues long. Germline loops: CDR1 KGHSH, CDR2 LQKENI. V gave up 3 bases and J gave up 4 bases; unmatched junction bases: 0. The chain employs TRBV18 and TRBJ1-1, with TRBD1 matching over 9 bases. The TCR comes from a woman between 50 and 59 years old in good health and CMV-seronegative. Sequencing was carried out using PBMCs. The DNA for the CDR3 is TGTGCCAGCTCACCGGACAGGGGCACTGAAGCTTTCTTT. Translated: CASSPDRGTEAFF.